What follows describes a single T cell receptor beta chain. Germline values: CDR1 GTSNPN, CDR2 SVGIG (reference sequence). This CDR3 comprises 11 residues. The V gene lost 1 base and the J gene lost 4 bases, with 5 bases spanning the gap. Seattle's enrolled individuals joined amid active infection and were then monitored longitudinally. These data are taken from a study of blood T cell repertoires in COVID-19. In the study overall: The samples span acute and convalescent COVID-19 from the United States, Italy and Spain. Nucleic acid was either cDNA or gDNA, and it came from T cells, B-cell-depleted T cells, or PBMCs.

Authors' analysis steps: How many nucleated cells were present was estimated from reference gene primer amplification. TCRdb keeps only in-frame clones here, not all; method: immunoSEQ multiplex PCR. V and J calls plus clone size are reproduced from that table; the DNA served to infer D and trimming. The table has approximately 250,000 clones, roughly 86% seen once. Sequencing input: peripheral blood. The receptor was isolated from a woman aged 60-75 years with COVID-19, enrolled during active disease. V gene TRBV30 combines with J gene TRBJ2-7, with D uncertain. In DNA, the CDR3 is TGTGCCTGGAGTGAGAGGTACGAGCAGTACTTC. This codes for CAWSERYEQYF.